The sequence of this TCR beta chain was determined in a study of control samples from healthy donors and cancer patients (TCRdb year 2020). The library was made by the immunoSEQ multiplex PCR assay. TCRdb stores this immuneACCESS table with in-frame sequences only. Part of the clones is absent; in the studies checked, under half of the shortfall reflects unresolved V genes, and no reason is known for the rest. Here the sample has 100,000 to 150,000 clones; around nine tenths occur a single time. The leading ten clones occupy about 3.4% of the sample. Inclusive of the bounding cysteine and phenylalanine, the CDR3 is 17 residues long. Only CDR3 DNA is held: 51 bases, read in frame from base 1. Trimming takes 3 bases from V and 4 bases from J, and the germline ends sit 22 bases apart. The CDR1 and CDR2 encoded by the germline V gene are SQVTM and ANQGSEA. As for this clone: Its cognate antigen has yet to be identified. Base qualities were left out, and no much larger clone turns up one base away.

Recombination linked TRBV29-1 to TRBJ2-1; TRBD1 is a possible D gene, resting on 5 matching bases. What was sequenced was blood. This TCR came from a man over 45 in good health. The nucleotide sequence reads TGCAGCGTTGAGGGCCGACAGAGCCAGAGGTTATACAATGAGCAGTTCTTC. Translated, it reads CSVEGRQSQRLYNEQFF.